This T cell receptor (beta chain) is from a study of T cells after yellow fever vaccination. Study-level findings and limits: Weaker, the secondary response peaked sooner, at day 5 versus 15. FACS-sorted repertoires could contain abundant clonotypes contaminating from the bulk population. The booster response re-showed most primary clones: 96% CD4, approximately 85% CD8.

CDR3 length: 14 residues. Germline V gives CDR1 LNHDA, CDR2 SQIVND (reference sequence). Trimming took off 1 base at V and 0 bases at J, with 4 bases between the two ends. Turning to this clonotype: Its antigen remains unidentified.

A 5'RACE template-switching step, the method used to make TCR cDNA, added a universal primer site and UMIs. TCRdb re-derived calls from the 5' RACE reads in MiXCR, one entry per CDR3 protein. Among around 260,000 distinct CDR3 sequences listed, over 4.5% were seen once. The chain uses TRBV19 and TRBJ2-1; D ambiguous. The receptor was isolated from a man in his late teens or twenties who received the YFV17D yellow fever vaccine. Sequencing was performed on CD4+ T cells sorted from PBMCs, taken on the day of the yellow fever booster vaccination. The DNA for the CDR3 is TGTGCCAGTAGTATAGGAGACTCCTACAATGAGCAGTTCTTC. This encodes CASSIGDSYNEQFF. Combining the CDR3 with reference TRBV19 and TRBJ2-1 gives the whole variable domain DGGITQSPKYLFRKEGQNVTLSCEQNLNHDAMYWYRQDPGQGLRLIYYSQIVNDFQKGDIAEGYSVSREKKESFPLTVTSAQKNPTAFYLCASSIGDSYNEQFFGPGTRLTVL.